These T cell receptor beta chains were read from a single sample in a study of control samples from healthy donors and cancer patients. Here immunoSEQ multiplex PCR was the method, and the copy in TCRdb shows in-frame clones only, minus some. The sample includes roughly 170,000 clones, approximately 94% of them seen just once. The specimen sequenced was blood. All receptors come from a woman aged 18-29 years in good health. Both conserved end residues are part of each CDR3. D genes are given only for firm matches. Part of the rows lack a size; the others show once, few, many or a class for expanded clones.

NA	TRBJ2-3	once	TRBV18	TGTGCCAGCTTTCCGGGACGGATCACAGATACGCAGTATTTT	CASFPGRITDTQYF
TRBD1	TRBJ1-4	NA	TRBV7-8	TGTGCCAGCAGAAAGAACAGGGGCCCGGTACGAAATGAAAAACTGTTTTTT	CASRKNRGPVRNEKLFF
NA	TRBJ2-7	NA	TRBV4-1	TGCGCCAGCAGCGTCCCGGGGATCTACGAGCAGTACTTC	CASSVPGIYEQYF
NA	TRBJ1-1	once	TRBV28	TGTGCCAGCAGTCTCGGACAGACTACTGAAGCTTTCTTT	CASSLGQTTEAFF
NA	TRBJ2-4	NA	TRBV18	TGTGCCAGCTCACCGGGGTTAGGGGAGTCGGACATTCAGTACTTC	CASSPGLGESDIQYF
TRBD1	TRBJ1-1	NA	TRBV3-1/TRBV3-2	TGTGCCAGCAGCCAAGAGGGACAGGGTAACACTGAAGCTTTCTTT	CASSQEGQGNTEAFF
TRBD1	TRBJ1-3	NA	TRBV7-9	TGTGCCAGCAGCTCAATCCAGGGGGCTGGAAACACCATATATTTT	CASSSIQGAGNTIYF
NA	TRBJ1-5	NA	TRBV10-3	TGTGCCATCAGTGATGGACAGAATCAGCCCCAGCATTTT	CAISDGQNQPQHF
NA	TRBJ1-5	NA	TRBV6-1	TGTGCCAGCAGTGAAGCGAGTGAGGATCAGCCCCAGCATTTT	CASSEASEDQPQHF
NA	TRBJ1-1	NA	TRBV5-6	TGTGCCAGCAGCCCTTCTACGAACACTGAAGCTTTCTTT	CASSPSTNTEAFF
TRBD1	TRBJ1-6	NA	TRBV29-1	TGCAGCGTTGAAATACAGGGGAGACAGTCCCTCCACTTT	CSVEIQGRQSLHF
TRBD1	TRBJ2-1	once	TRBV7-6	TGTGCCAGCAGCCCAAGAACCGGGACAGGGTCCTACAATGAGCAGTTCTTC	CASSPRTGTGSYNEQFF
NA	TRBJ1-6	NA	TRBV28	TGTGCCAGCAGTTCCCCTGGTCGGGGGACAAGGAGCTCCTATAATTCACCCCTCCACTTT	CASSSPGRGTRSSYNSPLHF
TRBD1	TRBJ2-1	NA	TRBV7-2	TGTGCCAGCAGCTCTCCGGGACAGGGCTCCTACAATGAGCAGTTCTTC	CASSSPGQGSYNEQFF
NA	TRBJ1-6	once	TRBV18	TGTGCCAGCTCACCAACGGGAGTGTCGAGCTCCTATAATTCACCCCTCCACTTT	CASSPTGVSSSYNSPLHF
NA	TRBJ1-1	once	TRBV5-1	TGCGCCAGCAGCTTACAGGGTACGGTCACTGAAGCTTTCTTT	CASSLQGTVTEAFF
NA	TRBJ2-2	few	TRBV7-9	TGTGCCAGCAGCTTAGTGATGCGGCAGTCGAACACCGGGGAGCTGTTTTTT	CASSLVMRQSNTGELFF
NA	TRBJ1-1	NA	TRBV6-4	TGTGCCAGCAGTGCCGTAGGGGGGGACACTGAAGCTTTCTTT	CASSAVGGDTEAFF
TRBD2	TRBJ2-3	NA	TRBV4-3	TGCGCCAGCAGCCAAGCTTCTAGCGGGGACGGCACAGATACGCAGTATTTT	CASSQASSGDGTDTQYF
NA	TRBJ1-5	NA	TRBV11-2	TGTGCCAGCAGCTTACAGGGAATGGGCCAGCCCCAGCATTTT	CASSLQGMGQPQHF
NA	TRBJ1-4	NA	TRBV7-2	TGTGCCAGCACCCTGGGGGGGGTGGGGGAAAAACTGTTTTTT	CASTLGGVGEKLFF
NA	TRBJ2-1	NA	TRBV21-1	TGTGCCAGCAGCAAAGGAGGACTAGCGGGAGTAGGAAACAATGAGCAGTTCTTC	CASSKGGLAGVGNNEQFF
NA	TRBJ2-5	NA	TRBV29-1	TGCAGCGTTGAAGATCAAGGGGTCGGAGAGACCCAGTACTTC	CSVEDQGVGETQYF
TRBD1	TRBJ2-7	NA	TRBV6-6	TGTGCCAGCAGTTACACTTCTGGACAGGGGGGCGAGCAGTACTTC	CASSYTSGQGGEQYF
NA	TRBJ1-5	few	TRBV6-5	TGTGCCAGCAGTAACAGGGATAGCAATCAGCCCCAGCATTTT	CASSNRDSNQPQHF
TRBD2	TRBJ2-1	NA	TRBV6-5	TGTGCCAGCACCACCGGGACTAGCGGGAAACGCGAGCAGTTCTTC	CASTTGTSGKREQFF
TRBD1	TRBJ2-4	NA	TRBV12-3/TRBV12-4	TGTGCCAGCAGAGGTCGGACAGGCCTTGGACAGTACTTC	CASRGRTGLGQYF
NA	TRBJ2-3	NA	TRBV3-1/TRBV3-2	TGTGCCAGCAGCCTCCCACCGGCAGATACGCAGTATTTT	CASSLPPADTQYF
NA	TRBJ1-1	NA	TRBV28	TGTGCCAGCAGTTTATACCCGGAAGGGAACACTGAAGCTTTCTTT	CASSLYPEGNTEAFF
NA	TRBJ2-7	NA	TRBV5-6	TGTGCCAGCAGCTTGGCCTCCGGCGGGTGGAAAGTTGAGTACTTC	CASSLASGGWKVEYF